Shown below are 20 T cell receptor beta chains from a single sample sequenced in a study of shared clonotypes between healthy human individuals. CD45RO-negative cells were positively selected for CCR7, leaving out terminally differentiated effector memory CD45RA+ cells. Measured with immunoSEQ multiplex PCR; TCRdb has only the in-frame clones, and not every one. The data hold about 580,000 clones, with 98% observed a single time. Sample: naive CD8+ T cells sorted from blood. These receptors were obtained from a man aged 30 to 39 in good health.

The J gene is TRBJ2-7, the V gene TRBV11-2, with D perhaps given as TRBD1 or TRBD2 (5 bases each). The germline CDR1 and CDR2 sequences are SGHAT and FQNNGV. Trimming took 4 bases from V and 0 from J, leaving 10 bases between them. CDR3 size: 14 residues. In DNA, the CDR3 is TGTGCCAGCAGCTCGGGACGGAGCTCCTACGAGCAGTACTTC. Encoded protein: CASSSGRSSYEQYF.

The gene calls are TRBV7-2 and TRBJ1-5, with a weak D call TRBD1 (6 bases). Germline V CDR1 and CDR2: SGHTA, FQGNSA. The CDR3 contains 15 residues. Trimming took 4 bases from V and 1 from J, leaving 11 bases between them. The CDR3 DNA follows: TGTGCCAGCAGCTCCGGAGGGGGAAGCAATCAGCCCCAGCATTTT. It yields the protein CASSSGGGSNQPQHF.

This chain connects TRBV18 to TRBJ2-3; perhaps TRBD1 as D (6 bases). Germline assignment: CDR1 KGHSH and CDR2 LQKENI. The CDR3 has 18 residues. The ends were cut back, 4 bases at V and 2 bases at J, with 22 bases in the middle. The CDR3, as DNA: TGTGCCAGCTCACTACGTGGGACACTCCGAGACTTCACAGATACGCAGTATTTT. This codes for CASSLRGTLRDFTDTQYF. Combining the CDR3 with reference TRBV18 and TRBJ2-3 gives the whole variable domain NAGVMQNPRHLVRRRGQEARLRCSPMKGHSHVYWYRQLPEEGLKFMVYLQKENIIDESGMPKERFSAEFPKEGPSILRIQQVVRGDSAAYFCASSLRGTLRDFTDTQYFGPGTRLTVL.

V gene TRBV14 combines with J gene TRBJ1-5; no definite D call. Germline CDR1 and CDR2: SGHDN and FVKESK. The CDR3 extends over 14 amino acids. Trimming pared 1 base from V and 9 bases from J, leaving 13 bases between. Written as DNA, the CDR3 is TGTGCCAGCAGCCAAGGGGGATTCGGTGCGCCCCAGCATTTT. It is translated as CASSQGGFGAPQHF.

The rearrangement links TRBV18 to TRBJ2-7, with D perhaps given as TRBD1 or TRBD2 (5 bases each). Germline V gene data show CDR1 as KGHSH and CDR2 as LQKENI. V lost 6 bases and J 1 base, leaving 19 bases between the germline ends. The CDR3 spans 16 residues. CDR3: CASSRGFRDQSYEQYF. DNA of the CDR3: TGTGCCAGCTCTAGGGGCTTCCGGGACCAATCCTACGAGCAGTACTTC.

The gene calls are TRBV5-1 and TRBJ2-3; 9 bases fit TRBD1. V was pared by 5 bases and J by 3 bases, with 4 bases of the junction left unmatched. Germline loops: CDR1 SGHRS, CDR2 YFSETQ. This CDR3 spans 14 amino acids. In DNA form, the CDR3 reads TGCGCCAGCAGAGGACAGGGGATAACAGATACGCAGTATTTT. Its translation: CASRGQGITDTQYF.

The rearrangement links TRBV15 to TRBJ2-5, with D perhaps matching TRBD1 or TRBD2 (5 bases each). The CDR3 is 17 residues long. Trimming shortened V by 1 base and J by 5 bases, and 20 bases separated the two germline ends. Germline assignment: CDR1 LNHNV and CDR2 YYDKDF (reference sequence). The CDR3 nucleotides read TGTGCCACCAGCAGAGTGGGTTTGGGGGAGCTTTACGAGACCCAGTACTTC. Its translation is CATSRVGLGELYETQYF. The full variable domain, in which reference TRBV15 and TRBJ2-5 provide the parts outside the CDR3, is DAMVIQNPRYQVTQFGKPVTLSCSQTLNHNVMYWYQQKSSQAPKLLFHYYDKDFNNEADTPDNFQSRRPNTSFCFLDIRSPGLGDTAMYLCATSRVGLGELYETQYFGPGTRLLVL.

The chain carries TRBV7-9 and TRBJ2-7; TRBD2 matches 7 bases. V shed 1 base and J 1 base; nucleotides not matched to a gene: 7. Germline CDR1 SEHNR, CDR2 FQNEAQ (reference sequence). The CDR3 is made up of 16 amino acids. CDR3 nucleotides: TGTGCCAGCAGCTTAGGTTCAGGCGGGAGTTCCTACGAGCAGTACTTC. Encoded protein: CASSLGSGGSSYEQYF.

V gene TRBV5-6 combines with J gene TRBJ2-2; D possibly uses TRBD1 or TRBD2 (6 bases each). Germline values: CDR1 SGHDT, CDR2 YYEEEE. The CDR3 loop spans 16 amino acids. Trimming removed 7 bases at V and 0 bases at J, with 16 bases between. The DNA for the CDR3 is TGTGCCAGCCCCTACGGAGGGGGATCGAACACCGGGGAGCTGTTTTTT. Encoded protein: CASPYGGGSNTGELFF.

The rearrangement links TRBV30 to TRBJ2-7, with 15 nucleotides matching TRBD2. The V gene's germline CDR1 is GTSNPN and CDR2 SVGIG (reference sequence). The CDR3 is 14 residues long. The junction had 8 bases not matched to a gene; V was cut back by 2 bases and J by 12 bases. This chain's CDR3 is CAWSSGLAGGPAYF. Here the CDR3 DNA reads TGTGCCTGGAGTTCCGGACTAGCGGGAGGGCCGGCGTACTTC.

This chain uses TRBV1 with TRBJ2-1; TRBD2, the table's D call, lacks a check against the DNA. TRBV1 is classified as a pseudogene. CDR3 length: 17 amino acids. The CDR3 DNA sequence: TGCACCAGCAGCCAAGTCCGACTAGCGGGAGCCTACAATGAGCAGTTCTTC. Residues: CTSSQVRLAGAYNEQFF.

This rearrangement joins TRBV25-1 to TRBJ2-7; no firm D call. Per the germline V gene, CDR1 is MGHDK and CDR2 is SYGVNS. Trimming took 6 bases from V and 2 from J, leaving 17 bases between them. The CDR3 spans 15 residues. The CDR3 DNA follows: TGTGCCAGCAGCGTTTCTACCCCCGACCCCTACGAGCAGTACTTC. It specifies CASSVSTPDPYEQYF.

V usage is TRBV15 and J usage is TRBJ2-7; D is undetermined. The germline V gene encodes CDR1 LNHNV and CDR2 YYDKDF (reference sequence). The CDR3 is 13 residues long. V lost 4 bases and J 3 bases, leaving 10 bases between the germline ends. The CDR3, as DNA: TGTGCCACCAGCAACTCTTGGGGCTACGAGCAGTACTTC. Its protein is CATSNSWGYEQYF.

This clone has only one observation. DNA for the CDR3: TGCGCCAGCAGCTCCGTCCCCGGAGCCTACGAGCAGTACTTC. Amino acid sequence: CASSSVPGAYEQYF. The chain couples TRBV5-1 to TRBJ2-7, with no clear D. The germline CDR1 and CDR2 sequences are SGHRS and YFSETQ. CDR3 length: 14 amino acids. V was cut by 3 bases and J by 2 bases, with 12 bases left in between.

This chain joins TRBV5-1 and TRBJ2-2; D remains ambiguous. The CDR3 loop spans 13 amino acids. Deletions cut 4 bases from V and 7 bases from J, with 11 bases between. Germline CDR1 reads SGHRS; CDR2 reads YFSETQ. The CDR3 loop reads CASSPQVYGELFF. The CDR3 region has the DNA TGCGCCAGCAGCCCTCAGGTTTACGGGGAGCTGTTTTTT.

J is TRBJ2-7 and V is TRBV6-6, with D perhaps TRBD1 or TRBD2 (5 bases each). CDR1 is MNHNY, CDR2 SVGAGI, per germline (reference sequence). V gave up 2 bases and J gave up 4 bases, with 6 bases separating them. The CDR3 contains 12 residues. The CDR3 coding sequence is TGTGCCAGCAGTTACGAGGGGTACGAGCAGTACTTC. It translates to CASSYEGYEQYF.

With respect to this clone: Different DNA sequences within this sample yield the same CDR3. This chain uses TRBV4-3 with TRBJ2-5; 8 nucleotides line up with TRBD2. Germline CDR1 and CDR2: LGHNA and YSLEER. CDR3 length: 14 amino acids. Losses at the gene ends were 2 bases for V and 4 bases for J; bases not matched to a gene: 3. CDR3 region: CASSQWLAGETQYF. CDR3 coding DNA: TGCGCCAGCAGCCAATGGCTAGCGGGAGAGACCCAGTACTTC.

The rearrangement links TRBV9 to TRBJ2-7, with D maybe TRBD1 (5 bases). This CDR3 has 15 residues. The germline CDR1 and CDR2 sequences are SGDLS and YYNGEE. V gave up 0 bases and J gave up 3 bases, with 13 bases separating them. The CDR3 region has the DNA TGTGCCAGCAGCGTAGCTGGTACGACAGTCTACGAGCAGTACTTC. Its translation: CASSVAGTTVYEQYF.

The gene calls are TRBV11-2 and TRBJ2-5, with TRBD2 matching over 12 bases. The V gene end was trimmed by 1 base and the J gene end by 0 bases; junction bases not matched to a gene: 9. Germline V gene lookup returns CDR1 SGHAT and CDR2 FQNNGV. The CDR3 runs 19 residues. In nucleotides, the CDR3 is TGTGCCAGCAGCTTAGCACCCTCTAGCGGGAGGGCCTACCAAGAGACCCAGTACTTC. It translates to CASSLAPSSGRAYQETQYF.

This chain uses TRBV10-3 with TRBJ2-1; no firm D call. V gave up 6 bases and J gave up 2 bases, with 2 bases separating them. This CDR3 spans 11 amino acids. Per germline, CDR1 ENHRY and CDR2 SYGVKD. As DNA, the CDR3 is TGTGCCATCAGCACCTACAATGAGCAGTTCTTC. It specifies CAISTYNEQFF.